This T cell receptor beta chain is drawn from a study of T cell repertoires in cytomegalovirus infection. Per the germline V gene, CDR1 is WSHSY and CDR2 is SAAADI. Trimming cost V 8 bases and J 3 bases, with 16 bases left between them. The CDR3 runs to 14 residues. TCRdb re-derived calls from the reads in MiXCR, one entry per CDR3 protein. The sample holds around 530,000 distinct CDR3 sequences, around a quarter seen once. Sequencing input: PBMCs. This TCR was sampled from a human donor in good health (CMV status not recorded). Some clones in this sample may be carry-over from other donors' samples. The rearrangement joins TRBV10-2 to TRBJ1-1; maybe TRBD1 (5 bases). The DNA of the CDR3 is TGCGCCAGCGGTTGGGGGACCCTCGACACTGAAGCTTTCTTT. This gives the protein CASGWGTLDTEAFF.